Shown below are 22 T cell receptor beta chains from a single sample sequenced in a study of shared clonotypes between healthy human individuals. Assay used: immunoSEQ multiplex PCR; TCRdb lists only in-frame clones, some missing. This table has millions of clones, 90% to 95% appearing once. Sequenced: naive CD4+ T cells from PBMCs. Subset meaning: CD45RA+ positively selected. Every receptor here comes from a young man in good health. Some clones in this sample may be carry-over from other donors' samples.

This clone was detected only once. The gene calls are TRBV4-3 and TRBJ2-1; the match to TRBD1 covers 8 bases. The CDR3 is 17 amino acids. J lost 0 bases, V lost 0 bases, and 4 bases had no gene match. CDR1 and CDR2 (germline): LGHNA, YSLEER. The CDR3 loop reads CASSQDSDRGSYNEQFF. The DNA for the CDR3 is TGCGCCAGCAGCCAAGATTCCGACAGGGGCTCCTACAATGAGCAGTTCTTC.

The chain is built from TRBV7-2 and TRBJ2-7, with TRBD2 identical over 8 bases. The CDR3 is 14 amino acids. Unmatched junction bases numbered 8, after V lost 5 bases and J lost 5 bases. Germline lookup yields CDR1 SGHTA and CDR2 FQGNSA. In DNA form, the CDR3 reads TGTGCCAGCAGCCCACGAGTAGCGGGGCACGAGCAGTACTTC. Translated: CASSPRVAGHEQYF.

The V and J genes are TRBV6-1 and TRBJ1-5, with D hard to call. CDR3 size: 13 residues. V dropped 7 bases and J dropped 5 bases, with 12 bases sitting between them. Germline V gene data show CDR1 as MNHNS and CDR2 as SASEGT. CDR3 protein: CASNLRVDQPQHF. The CDR3 bases are TGTGCCAGCAACCTAAGGGTTGATCAGCCCCAGCATTTT.

The rearrangement joins TRBV11-3 to TRBJ2-6, with D hard to call. This CDR3 contains 15 residues. Trimming took 5 bases from V and 0 from J, leaving 8 bases between them. CDR1 is SGHNT, CDR2 YENEEA, per germline. CDR3 sequence reads: CASSAGVSGANVLTF. The DNA for the CDR3 is TGTGCCAGCAGCGCAGGAGTCTCTGGGGCCAACGTCCTGACTTTC.

This chain links TRBV5-1 with TRBJ2-3, with 7 nucleotides matching TRBD2. This CDR3 contains 17 residues. Germline values: CDR1 SGHRS, CDR2 YFSETQ. The V segment lost 2 bases and the J segment 2 bases; nucleotides outside the gene matches: 11. In DNA form, the CDR3 reads TGCGCCAGCAGCTTCCTTTCTAGCGGAACTAACACAGATACGCAGTATTTT. Translated: CASSFLSSGTNTDTQYF.

The chain employs TRBV7-2 and TRBJ2-3; maybe TRBD2 (5 bases). Trimming pared 2 bases from V and 3 bases from J, leaving 9 bases between. The CDR3 runs 14 residues. Germline CDR1 is SGHTA and CDR2 is FQGNSA. CDR3 loop: CASSLRGSTDTQYF. The DNA of the CDR3 is TGTGCCAGCAGCTTACGGGGAAGTACAGATACGCAGTATTTT.

This chain links TRBV4-1 with TRBJ2-7, with D maybe TRBD1 (6 bases). Deletions cut 1 base from V and 2 bases from J, with 12 bases between. The CDR3 runs to 15 residues. The germline gives CDR1 MGHRA, CDR2 YSYEKL. The CDR3 region has the DNA TGCGCCAGCAGCCAAGCTACAGGGTCGGCCTACGAGCAGTACTTC. Translated: CASSQATGSAYEQYF.

The chain links TRBV10-3 to TRBJ2-7; TRBD1 matches 9 bases. Germline values: CDR1 ENHRY, CDR2 SYGVKD. V lost 7 bases and J lost 4; bases outside the gene matches: 11. This CDR3 is built from 15 residues. The CDR3 is CAINQEDRGTYEQYF. The CDR3 DNA sequence: TGTGCCATCAACCAAGAGGACAGGGGCACTTACGAGCAGTACTTC.

The chain recombines TRBV19 with TRBJ1-2; TRBD1 aligns across 9 bases. The CDR3 consists of 17 residues. Germline trimming cut 7 bases from V and 0 bases from J; bases unmatched to any gene: 12. The germline CDR1 and CDR2 sequences are LNHDA and SQIVND (reference sequence). The CDR3 DNA follows: TGTGCCAGTAACTCCCGGATGGGACAGGGCCCTAACTATGGCTACACCTTC. Encoded protein: CASNSRMGQGPNYGYTF.

This rearrangement joins TRBV5-4 to TRBJ1-6, with D possibly being TRBD1 (5 bases). Trimming removed 0 bases from V and 13 bases from J, with 17 bases in between. This CDR3 region has 15 residues. Per germline, CDR1 SGHNT and CDR2 YYREEE (reference sequence). CDR3 amino acids: CASSLVPGLDFPLHF. The CDR3 region has the DNA TGTGCCAGCAGCTTGGTCCCAGGGTTGGATTTCCCCCTCCACTTT.

The chain has TRBV5-4 and TRBJ2-7; D may match TRBD1 or TRBD2 (5 bases each). The germline CDR1 and CDR2 sequences are SGHNT and YYREEE (reference sequence). V lost 4 bases and J lost 3, with 14 bases in between. The CDR3 loop spans 14 amino acids. CDR3 amino acids: CASSQGTDDYEQYF. Here the CDR3 DNA reads TGTGCCAGCAGCCAAGGGACCGACGACTACGAGCAGTACTTC.

The V call is TRBV19, the J call TRBJ2-3; D remains ambiguous. V was clipped by 6 bases and J by 1 base, with 11 bases between them. The CDR3 extends over 14 amino acids. Germline V gene lookup returns CDR1 LNHDA and CDR2 SQIVND (reference sequence). The CDR3 loop reads CASSPWWGTDTQYF. Written as DNA, the CDR3 is TGTGCCAGTAGCCCATGGTGGGGCACAGATACGCAGTATTTT.

The CDR3 protein is CASSFSGRVTGELFF. The CDR3 coding sequence is TGTGCCAGCAGTTTTAGCGGGAGAGTCACCGGGGAGCTGTTTTTT. The rearrangement links TRBV28 to TRBJ2-2, with 9 positions matching TRBD2. Per the germline V gene, CDR1 is MDHEN and CDR2 is SYDVKM. CDR3 size: 15 residues. J was trimmed by 4 bases and V by 3 bases; bases with no gene match: 3.

V usage is TRBV19 and J usage is TRBJ1-5, with 9 nucleotides matching TRBD1. Unmatched junction bases numbered 5, after V lost 10 bases and J lost 4 bases. This CDR3 has 13 amino acids. Per germline, CDR1 LNHDA and CDR2 SQIVND (reference sequence). The CDR3, as DNA: TGTGCCACCGCCGGGACAGGGAATCAGCCCCAGCATTTT. Residues: CATAGTGNQPQHF.

The chain links TRBV12-2 to TRBJ2-7; TRBD1 is the table's D call, not checked against the DNA. TRBV12-2 corresponds to a pseudogene. The length of the CDR3 is 18 residues. CDR3 amino acids: CARPRDSGQGQRSYEQYF. As DNA, the CDR3 is TGTGCAAGACCCCGTGACTCAGGACAGGGCCAACGCTCCTACGAGCAGTACTTC.

The chain has TRBV18 and TRBJ2-2; no reliable D call. Trimming removed 1 base at V and 1 base at J, with 7 bases between. This CDR3 has 15 residues. Germline CDR1 KGHSH, CDR2 LQKENI. CDR3 coding DNA: TGTGCCAGCTCACCACTGGCAGGGAACACCGGGGAGCTGTTTTTT. The encoded protein is CASSPLAGNTGELFF.

The J gene is TRBJ2-3, the V gene TRBV5-4, with TRBD2 matching over 9 bases. The CDR3 runs 17 residues. With V trimmed by 1 base and J by 0 bases, 6 bases remained unmatched. Germline CDR1 and CDR2: SGHNT and YYREEE (reference sequence). This CDR3 is CASSLTLAGASTDTQYF. The CDR3, as DNA: TGTGCCAGCAGCTTGACCTTAGCGGGAGCGAGCACAGATACGCAGTATTTT.

The genes are TRBV28 and TRBJ2-7, with 10 bases identical to TRBD1. Germline V gene sequence: CDR1 MDHEN, CDR2 SYDVKM. The CDR3 contains 14 residues. V gave up 6 bases and J gave up 7 bases; unmatched junction bases: 9. Here the CDR3 DNA reads TGTGCCAGCAGCCGACAGGGGGCACGGCGTGAGCAGTACTTC. This translates into CASSRQGARREQYF.

V is TRBV28 and J is TRBJ2-2, with 7 bases identical to TRBD2. J gave up 0 bases and V 3 bases, and 4 bases lay outside the gene matches. CDR3 size: 16 residues. Germline values: CDR1 MDHEN, CDR2 SYDVKM. CDR3 sequence (DNA): TGTGCCAGCAGTTTCGCTAGCGGAACGAACACCGGGGAGCTGTTTTTT. It encodes CASSFASGTNTGELFF.

The rearrangement links TRBV5-8 to TRBJ1-1; the D gene is possibly TRBD1 (5 bases). V lost 0 bases to trimming and J lost 0 bases, with 15 bases between them. The CDR3 spans 17 residues. Germline CDR1 is SGHTS and CDR2 is YDEGEE. CDR3 in DNA: TGTGCCAGCAGCTTGGGAGCCATGACAGTGATGAACACTGAAGCTTTCTTT. Translated, it gives CASSLGAMTVMNTEAFF.

The chain is built from TRBV28 and TRBJ2-7; D is possibly TRBD1 (5 bases). The CDR3 is 13 amino acids. Germline V lookup: CDR1 MDHEN, CDR2 SYDVKM. The V and J ends lost 6 bases and 2 bases respectively, with 11 bases between them. CDR3 coding DNA: TGTGCCAGCAGAAGGACACTCACCTACGAGCAGTACTTC. Its protein is CASRRTLTYEQYF.

The chain links TRBV27 to TRBJ2-7, with 12 positions matching TRBD2. Germline V lookup: CDR1 MNHEY, CDR2 SMNVEV (reference sequence). The trim removed 3 bases at V and 1 base at J, leaving 4 bases unmatched. This CDR3 is 16 amino acids long. The CDR3 nucleotides are TGTGCCAGCAGTTTGTGGGGGACTAGCGGGTCCTACGAGCAGTACTTC. Protein sequence: CASSLWGTSGSYEQYF.